Listed here is a single T cell receptor (beta chain). This record belongs to a study of response to subunit inactivated influenza vaccine. Via MiXCR, TCRdb re-called the RT-PCR reads, giving one row per CDR3 protein. The data contain 430,000 or so distinct CDR3 sequences, over 9.5% of them singletons. Germline V gene lookup returns CDR1 LGHNA and CDR2 YNFKEQ. This CDR3 is built from 14 residues. Trimming stripped 1 base from V and 6 bases from J, with 13 bases between. V usage is TRBV4-2 and J usage is TRBJ2-7; D tentatively fits TRBD1 or TRBD2 (5 bases each). The sample was PBMCs from blood, taken 45 days after vaccination. This TCR was sampled from a man over 45 who received an inactivated influenza vaccine. The CDR3 sequence is CASSQVGEMGEQYF. CDR3 nucleotide sequence: TGTGCCAGCAGCCAAGTGGGGGAGATGGGCGAGCAGTACTTC.